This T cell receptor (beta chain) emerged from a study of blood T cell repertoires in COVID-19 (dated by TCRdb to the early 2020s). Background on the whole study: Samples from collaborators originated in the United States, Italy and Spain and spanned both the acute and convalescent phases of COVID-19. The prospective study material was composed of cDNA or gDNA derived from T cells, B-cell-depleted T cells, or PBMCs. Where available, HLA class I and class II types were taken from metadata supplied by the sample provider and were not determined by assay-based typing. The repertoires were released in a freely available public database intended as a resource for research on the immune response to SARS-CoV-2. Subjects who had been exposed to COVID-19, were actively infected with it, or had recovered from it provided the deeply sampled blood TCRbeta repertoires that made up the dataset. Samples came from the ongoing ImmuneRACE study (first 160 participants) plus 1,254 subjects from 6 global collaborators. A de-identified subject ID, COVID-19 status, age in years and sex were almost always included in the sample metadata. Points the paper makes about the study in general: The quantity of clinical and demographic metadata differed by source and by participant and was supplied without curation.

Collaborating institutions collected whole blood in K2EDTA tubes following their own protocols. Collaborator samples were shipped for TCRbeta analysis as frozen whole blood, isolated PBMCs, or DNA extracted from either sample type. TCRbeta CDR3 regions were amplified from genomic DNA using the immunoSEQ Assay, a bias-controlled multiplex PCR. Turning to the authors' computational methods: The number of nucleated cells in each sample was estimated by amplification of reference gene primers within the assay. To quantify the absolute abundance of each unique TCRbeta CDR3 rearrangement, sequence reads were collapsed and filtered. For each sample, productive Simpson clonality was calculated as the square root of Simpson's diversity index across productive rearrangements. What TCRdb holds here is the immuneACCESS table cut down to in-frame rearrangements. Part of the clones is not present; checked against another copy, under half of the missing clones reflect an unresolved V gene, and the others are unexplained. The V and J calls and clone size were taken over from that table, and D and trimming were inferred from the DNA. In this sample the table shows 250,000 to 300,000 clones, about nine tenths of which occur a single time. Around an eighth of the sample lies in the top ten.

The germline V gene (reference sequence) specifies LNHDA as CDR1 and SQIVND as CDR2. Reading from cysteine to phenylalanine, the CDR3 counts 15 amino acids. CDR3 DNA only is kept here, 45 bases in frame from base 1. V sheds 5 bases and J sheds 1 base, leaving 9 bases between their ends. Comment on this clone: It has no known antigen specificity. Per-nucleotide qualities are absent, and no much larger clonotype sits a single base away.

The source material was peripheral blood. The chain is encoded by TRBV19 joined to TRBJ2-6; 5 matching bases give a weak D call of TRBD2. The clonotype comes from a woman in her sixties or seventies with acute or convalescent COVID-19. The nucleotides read TGTGCCAGTAGTGTTGGGGAGTCTGGGGCCAACGTCCTGACTTTC. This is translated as CASSVGESGANVLTF.